Here is one TCR beta chain with its context. Some clones are missing from TCRdb's copy, which holds only in-frame ones; the method was immunoSEQ multiplex PCR. The data contain around 310,000 clones, 70% to 80% of them singletons. This entry belongs to a study of cytotoxic CD8 clonotypes in ibrutinib-treated CLL. Study in general: In all, more than ten patients were relapsed/refractory, some 14 were treatment-naive and 17 were IGHV unmutated.

Germline CDR1 and CDR2: SGDLS and YYNGEE. V dropped 6 bases and J dropped 3; count of bases not matched to a gene: 8. CDR3 length: 16 residues. The TCR sequence derives from a human donor with chronic lymphocytic leukemia. Material: PBMCs, obtained before ibrutinib treatment. The chain employs TRBV9 and TRBJ2-2, with TRBD2 identical over 10 bases. CDR3 coding DNA: TGTGCCAGCACGAGTCTAGCGGGAGTAGACACCGGGGAGCTGTTTTTT. Its translation: CASTSLAGVDTGELFF. The full variable domain, its missing parts supplied by reference TRBV9 and TRBJ2-2, is DSGVTQTPKHLITATGQRVTLRCSPRSGDLSVYWYQQSLDQGLQFLIQYYNGEERAKGNILERFSAQQFPDLHSELNLSSLELGDSALYFCASTSLAGVDTGELFFGEGSRLTVL.